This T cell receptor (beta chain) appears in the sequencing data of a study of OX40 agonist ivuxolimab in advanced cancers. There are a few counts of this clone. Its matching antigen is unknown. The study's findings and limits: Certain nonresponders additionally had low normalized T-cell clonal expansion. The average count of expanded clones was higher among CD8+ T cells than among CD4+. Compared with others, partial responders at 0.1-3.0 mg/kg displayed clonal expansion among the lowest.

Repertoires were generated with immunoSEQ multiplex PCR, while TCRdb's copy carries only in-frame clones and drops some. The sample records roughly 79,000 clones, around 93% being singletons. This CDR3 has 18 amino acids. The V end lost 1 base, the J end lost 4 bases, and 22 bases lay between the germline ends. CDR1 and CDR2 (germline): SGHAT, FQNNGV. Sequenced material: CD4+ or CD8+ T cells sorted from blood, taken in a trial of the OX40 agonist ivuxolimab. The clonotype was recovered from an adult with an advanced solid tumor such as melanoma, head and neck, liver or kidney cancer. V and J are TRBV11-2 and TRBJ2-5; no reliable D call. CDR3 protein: CASSLGLAWASLVETQYF. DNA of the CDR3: TGTGCCAGCAGCTTAGGATTGGCGTGGGCTAGTTTGGTAGAGACCCAGTACTTC.